This T cell receptor (beta chain) stems from a study of T cells in localized non-small cell lung cancer. Data came from immunoSEQ multiplex PCR; TCRdb stores just in-frame clones and leaves some out. The sample yields 50,000 to 75,000 clones, approximately 90% seen once. The germline CDR1 and CDR2 sequences are SGDLS and YYNGEE. This CDR3 is built from 14 residues. V gave up 4 bases and J gave up 6 bases; unmatched junction bases: 7. The sample consisted of peripheral blood, taken before any cancer treatment. The rearrangement joins TRBV9 to TRBJ1-1; 9 nucleotides match TRBD1. This receptor was taken from a man between 40 and 69 years old with stage I squamous cell lung carcinoma. The CDR3 nucleotides are TGTGCCAGCAGCAACAGGGGGCGCAGCGCTGAAGCTTTCTTT. The encoded protein is CASSNRGRSAEAFF.